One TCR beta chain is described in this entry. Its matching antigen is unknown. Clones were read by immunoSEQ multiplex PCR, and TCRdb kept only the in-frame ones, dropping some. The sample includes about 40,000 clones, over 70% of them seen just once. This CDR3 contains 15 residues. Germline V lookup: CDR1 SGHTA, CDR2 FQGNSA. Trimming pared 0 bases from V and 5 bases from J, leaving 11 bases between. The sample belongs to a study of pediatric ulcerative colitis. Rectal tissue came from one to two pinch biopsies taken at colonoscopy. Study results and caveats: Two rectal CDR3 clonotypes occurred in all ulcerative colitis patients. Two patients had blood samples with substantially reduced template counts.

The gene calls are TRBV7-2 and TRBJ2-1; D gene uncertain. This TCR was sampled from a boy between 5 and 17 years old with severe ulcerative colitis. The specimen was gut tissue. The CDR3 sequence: CASSLAIPVDNEQFF. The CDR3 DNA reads TGTGCCAGCAGCTTAGCGATTCCGGTAGACAATGAGCAGTTCTTC. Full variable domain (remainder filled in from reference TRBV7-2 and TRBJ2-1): GAGVSQSPSNKVTEKGKDVELRCDPISGHTALYWYRQSLGQGLEFLIYFQGNSAPDKSGLPSDRFSAERTGGSVSTLTIQRTQQEDSAVYLCASSLAIPVDNEQFFGPGTRLTVL.